The 32 T cell receptor beta chains given below trace back to one sample, sequenced in a study of T cells expressing NK-cell markers. TCRdb reprocessed the 5' RACE reads and reports one entry per CDR3 protein, with no DNA. In total, the table holds about 380,000 distinct CDR3 sequences. Input material: blood T cells: a sorted CD56 or NKG2C T cell subset, CD4+ or CD8+ T cells, or bulk PBMC T cells (not recorded which). The receptors originated from a man aged 18-75 years in good health.

The gene calls are TRBV5-6 and TRBJ2-7. The CDR3 covers 15 residues. CDR1 is SGHDT, CDR2 YYEEEE, per germline. The CDR3 sequence is CASSSLDGVRYEQYF.

This sequence joins TRBV12-5 and TRBJ2-1; the TRBD1 assignment by TCRdb is unverifiable without DNA. Germline assignment: CDR1 LGHNT and CDR2 FRNRAP. The CDR3 totals 14 residues. The CDR3 sequence is CASGPLRGSNEQFF.

The chain has TRBV5-6 and TRBJ1-5. Germline V gene lookup returns CDR1 SGHDT and CDR2 YYEEEE. The CDR3 contains 13 residues. CDR3 protein: CASSSDTNQPQHF.

The rearrangement links TRBV4-2 to TRBJ2-7; TCRdb outputs TRBD1, but without DNA this stays unchecked. The CDR3 has 17 amino acids. Germline V gene sequence: CDR1 LGHNA, CDR2 YNFKEQ. CDR3 sequence reads: CASSREGAGTRPYEQYF.

CDR3 sequence reads: CASFHRFENTEAFF. The chain uses TRBV18 and TRBJ1-1. The CDR3 covers 14 residues. Germline V CDR1 and CDR2: KGHSH, LQKENI.

The chain couples TRBV15 to TRBJ2-2; the D call of TRBD2 rests on TCRdb alone, since no DNA is present to check it. CDR1 is LNHNV, CDR2 YYDKDF, per germline (reference sequence). This CDR3 contains 17 residues. This CDR3 reads CATPDGGGSSGTGELFF.

The CDR3 here is CASLVGVGGDEQFF. The chain uses TRBV5-1 and TRBJ2-1. The CDR3 is made up of 14 amino acids. Germline CDR1 and CDR2: SGHRS and YFSETQ.

V and J are TRBV3-1 and TRBJ1-2; no DNA is available, so the TRBD1 call from TCRdb remains unchecked. This CDR3 has 16 residues. Germline-derived CDR1 and CDR2 are LGHDT and YNNKEL (reference sequence). CDR3 loop: CASSARAGVSNYGYTF.

The CDR3 protein is CASSGWGQSYNEQFF. The J gene is TRBJ2-1, the V gene TRBV6-1; TCRdb's assignment of TRBD1 cannot be checked, as there is no DNA. CDR3 size: 15 residues. CDR1 MNHNS and CDR2 SASEGT come from the germline V gene.

V usage is TRBV7-9 and J usage is TRBJ2-5; TCRdb gives TRBD1 as the D gene, but with no DNA this cannot be confirmed. CDR3 length equals 13 residues. CDR1 and CDR2 (germline): SEHNR, FQNEAQ (reference sequence). The CDR3: CATTRQDAETQYF.

The chain joins TRBV5-1 to TRBJ2-2; lacking DNA, the TRBD1 call made by TCRdb goes unchecked. CDR1 and CDR2 from the germline V gene are SGHRS and YFSETQ. The CDR3 length is 15 residues. The CDR3 sequence is CASSLAGQGAGELFF. The variable domain in full, with the rest retrieved from reference TRBV5-1 and TRBJ2-2, is KAGVTQTPRYLIKTRGQQVTLSCSPISGHRSVSWYQQTPGQGLQFLFEYFSETQRNKGNFPGRFSGRQFSNSRSEMNVSTLELGDSALYLCASSLAGQGAGELFFGEGSRLTVL.

The chain combines TRBV20-1 with TRBJ2-3; TCRdb indicates TRBD1, and absent DNA this call remains unverified. CDR1 DFQATT and CDR2 SNEGSKA come from the germline V gene (reference sequence). CDR3 size: 17 residues. This chain's CDR3 is CSARDPSQGSSTDTQYF.

The chain is built from TRBV6-7 and TRBJ1-1; TCRdb returns TRBD1, unconfirmable since there is no DNA. TRBV6-7 is identified as an open reading frame with a role that is uncertain. This CDR3 comprises 18 residues. CDR3 loop: CASSYSRTAQGQNTEAFF.

The gene calls are TRBV6-1 and TRBJ2-1. The CDR3 totals 13 residues. Per germline, CDR1 MNHNS and CDR2 SASEGT. The CDR3 loop is CASSPRLVNEQFF.

The gene calls are TRBV11-2 and TRBJ1-6; TCRdb outputs TRBD1, but without DNA this stays unchecked. The germline V gene has CDR1 SGHAT and CDR2 FQNNGV. The CDR3 totals 17 residues. CDR3 in amino acids: CASSLRTESSYNSPLHF. The entire variable domain, with the rest obtained from reference TRBV11-2 and TRBJ1-6, is as follows: EAGVAQSPRYKIIEKRQSVAFWCNPISGHATLYWYQQILGQGPKLLIQFQNNGVVDDSQLPKDRFSAERLKGVDSTLKIQPAKLEDSAVYLCASSLRTESSYNSPLHFGNGTRLTVT.

The rearrangement links TRBV20-1 to TRBJ2-5; TCRdb's assignment of TRBD2 cannot be checked, as there is no DNA. Germline V CDR1 and CDR2: DFQATT, SNEGSKA (reference sequence). CDR3 length: 15 amino acids. CDR3: CSAKQRGGPQETQYF.

The chain couples TRBV5-1 to TRBJ2-3; as DNA is missing, the TRBD2 call by TCRdb cannot be tested. CDR1 SGHRS and CDR2 YFSETQ come from the germline V gene. The CDR3 runs 17 residues. CDR3 sequence reads: CASSLDRGGTYTDTQYF.

The chain joins TRBV20-1 to TRBJ2-7; the D call from TCRdb, TRBD1, cannot be confirmed without DNA. Germline V gives CDR1 DFQATT, CDR2 SNEGSKA (reference sequence). The CDR3 extends over 16 amino acids. This CDR3 reads CSARMTSGGPVYEQYF.

This chain links TRBV24-1 with TRBJ2-5. The CDR3 loop spans 13 amino acids. The germline V gene has CDR1 KGHDR and CDR2 SFDVKD. This chain's CDR3 is CATSGVGQETQYF.

The chain carries TRBV3-1 and TRBJ2-1; the D gene TCRdb calls, TRBD2, cannot be checked with no DNA. Germline values: CDR1 LGHDT, CDR2 YNNKEL (reference sequence). The CDR3 is made up of 16 amino acids. This CDR3 reads CASSPLRGSSYNEQFF.

The CDR3 sequence: CASTMGGGGNTALHF. This chain connects TRBV5-1 to TRBJ1-6; TCRdb calls TRBD1, which cannot be checked without DNA. Germline CDR1 is SGHRS and CDR2 is YFSETQ. CDR3 length equals 15 residues.

The chain recombines TRBV20-1 with TRBJ1-3; TCRdb returns TRBD1, unconfirmable since there is no DNA. The CDR3 consists of 15 residues. CDR1 DFQATT and CDR2 SNEGSKA come from the germline V gene (reference sequence). The CDR3 loop reads CSVRRRLSSGNTIYF.

The chain's CDR3 is CASKGQTNTGELFF. The gene calls are TRBV2 and TRBJ2-2; as DNA is missing, the TRBD1 call by TCRdb cannot be tested. The CDR3 spans 14 residues. CDR1 and CDR2 from the germline V gene are SNHLY and FYNNEI. Full variable domain (missing parts from reference TRBV2 and TRBJ2-2): EPEVTQTPSHQVTQMGQEVILRCVPISNHLYFYWYRQILGQKVEFLVSFYNNEISEKSEIFDDQFSVERPDGSNFTLKIRSTKLEDSAMYFCASKGQTNTGELFFGEGSRLTVL.

The chain joins TRBV7-9 to TRBJ2-7; as DNA is missing, the TRBD1 call by TCRdb cannot be tested. Germline assignment: CDR1 SEHNR and CDR2 FQNEAQ (reference sequence). The CDR3 is made up of 15 amino acids. This CDR3 is CASSYRDPSNYEQYF.

The CDR3 reads CASSPGTSGGRGTQYF. The V gene is TRBV25-1, the J gene TRBJ2-3; TCRdb picks TRBD2, but there is no DNA to check that call. The CDR3 spans 16 residues. Germline V CDR1 and CDR2: MGHDK, SYGVNS.

The V call is TRBV9, the J call TRBJ1-2. The CDR3 covers 13 residues. Germline loops: CDR1 SGDLS, CDR2 YYNGEE. This CDR3 is CASTPAGINGYTF.

The chain couples TRBV19 to TRBJ2-4; the TCRdb call, TRBD2, lacks DNA for checking. Per the germline V gene, CDR1 is LNHDA and CDR2 is SQIVND (reference sequence). CDR3 length: 13 residues. CDR3 loop: CASSIPPANIQYF.

The V call is TRBV7-6, the J call TRBJ1-5; TCRdb outputs TRBD1, but without DNA this stays unchecked. This CDR3 comprises 14 residues. Looked up from germline, CDR1 is SGHVS and CDR2 is FNYEAQ. CDR3 protein: CASSLGGTDQPQHF.

The J gene is TRBJ1-3, the V gene TRBV5-5. The germline V gene has CDR1 SGHKS and CDR2 YYEKEE (reference sequence). The CDR3 totals 14 residues. The CDR3 reads CASSQTSSGNTIYF.

V is TRBV3-1 and J is TRBJ2-4; the TRBD1 assignment by TCRdb is unverifiable without DNA. Germline V lookup: CDR1 LGHDT, CDR2 YNNKEL (reference sequence). This CDR3 spans 16 amino acids. CDR3 loop: CASRGTGRWGKNIQYF.

The chain is built from TRBV4-2 and TRBJ1-2; TCRdb's assignment of TRBD1 cannot be checked, as there is no DNA. Germline V gene data show CDR1 as LGHNA and CDR2 as YNFKEQ. The CDR3 has 15 residues. The CDR3 is CASSQEVQGTYGYTF.

This sequence joins TRBV6-5 and TRBJ1-4. Germline values: CDR1 MNHEY, CDR2 SVGAGI. The CDR3 runs 19 residues. The CDR3 protein is CASSSGGSGTLTTNEKLFF.